This T cell receptor beta chain stems from a study of prognosis after radiotherapy for stage I lung cancer. The overall study: It was SBRT that served as radiotherapy, in 3 to 5 fractions with a biologically effective dose of at least 100 Gy.

This clonotype was seen more than once but under ten times. This clone may be a read error of a much larger clone one base away. CDR3 length: 13 residues. From germline, CDR1 is SGHAT and CDR2 FQNNGV. V shed 2 bases and J shed 10 bases, with 12 bases lying between them. The study amplified the TCR beta CDR3 region from genomic DNA. This amplification was carried out by two rounds of multiplex PCR. Primers (each specific to one TRBV or TRBJ gene) were used in first-round PCR. Using its own MiXCR run on the multiplex PCR reads, TCRdb lists one record per CDR3 protein. This sample yields 10,000 to 15,000 distinct CDR3 sequences, of which 43% are seen a single time; 35% to 50% belongs to the top ten.

This receptor was identified in a donor over 45 with non-small cell lung cancer. J is TRBJ2-1 and V is TRBV11-2; D could derive from TRBD1 or TRBD2 (5 bases each). Specimen: PBMCs, collected before or after stereotactic body radiation therapy (not recorded which). CDR3 nucleotides: TGTGCCAGCAGCTTATGGGGGTGCGGGGAGCAGTTCTTC. Translation: CASSLWGCGEQFF.